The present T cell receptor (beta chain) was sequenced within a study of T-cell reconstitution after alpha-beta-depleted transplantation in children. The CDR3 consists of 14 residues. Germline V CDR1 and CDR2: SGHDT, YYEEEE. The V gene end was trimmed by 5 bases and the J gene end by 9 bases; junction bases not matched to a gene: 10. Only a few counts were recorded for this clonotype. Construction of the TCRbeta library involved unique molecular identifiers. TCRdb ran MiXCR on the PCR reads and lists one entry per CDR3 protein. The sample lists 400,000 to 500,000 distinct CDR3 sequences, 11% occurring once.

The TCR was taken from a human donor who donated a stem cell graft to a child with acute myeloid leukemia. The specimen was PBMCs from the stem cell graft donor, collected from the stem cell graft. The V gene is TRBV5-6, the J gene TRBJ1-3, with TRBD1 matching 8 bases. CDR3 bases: TGTGCCAGCAGTCCCGGGACAGGAGGTCCCACCATATATTTT. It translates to CASSPGTGGPTIYF.